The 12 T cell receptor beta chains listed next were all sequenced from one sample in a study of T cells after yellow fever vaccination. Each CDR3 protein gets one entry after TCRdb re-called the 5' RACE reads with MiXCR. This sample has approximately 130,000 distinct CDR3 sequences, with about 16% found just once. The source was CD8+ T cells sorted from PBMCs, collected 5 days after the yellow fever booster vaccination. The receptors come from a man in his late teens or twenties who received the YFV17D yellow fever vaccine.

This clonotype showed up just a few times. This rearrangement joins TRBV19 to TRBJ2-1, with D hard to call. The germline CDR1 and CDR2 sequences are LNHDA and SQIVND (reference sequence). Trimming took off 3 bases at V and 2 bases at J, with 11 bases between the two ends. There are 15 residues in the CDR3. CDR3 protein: CASSIELFAYNEQFF. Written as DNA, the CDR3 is TGTGCCAGTAGTATCGAGCTCTTCGCCTACAATGAGCAGTTCTTC.

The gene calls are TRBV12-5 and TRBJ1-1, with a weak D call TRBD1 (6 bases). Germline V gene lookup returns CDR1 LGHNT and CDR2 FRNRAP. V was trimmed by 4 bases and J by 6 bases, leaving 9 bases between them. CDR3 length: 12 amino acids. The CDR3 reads CASGYQGSEAFF. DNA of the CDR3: TGTGCTAGTGGTTACCAGGGGTCTGAAGCTTTCTTT.

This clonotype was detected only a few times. This CDR3 reads CSVEGRGEEQYF. The CDR3 nucleotides read TGCAGCGTTGAAGGGAGAGGAGAGGAGCAGTACTTC. The chain combines TRBV29-1 with TRBJ2-7; the D is unclear. The V end lost 1 base, the J end lost 7 bases, and 11 bases lay between the germline ends. CDR1 and CDR2 (germline): SQVTM, ANQGSEA. The CDR3 length is 12 residues.

As DNA, the CDR3 is TGCGCCAGCAATAACGGACAGGGTCTTGGGAATGAGCAGTTCTTC. Protein sequence: CASNNGQGLGNEQFF. This chain uses TRBV4-1 with TRBJ2-1; 8 bases match TRBD1. The CDR3 is 15 residues long. Per germline, CDR1 MGHRA and CDR2 YSYEKL. V lost 7 bases, J lost 7 bases, and 12 bases stayed unmatched.

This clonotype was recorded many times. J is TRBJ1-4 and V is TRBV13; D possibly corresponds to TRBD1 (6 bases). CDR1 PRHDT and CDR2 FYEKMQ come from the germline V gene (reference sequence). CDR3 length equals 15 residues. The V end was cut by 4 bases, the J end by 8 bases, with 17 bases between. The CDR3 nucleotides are TGTGCCAGCAGCTGGGCGTTGGGGGCCGGGGAAAAACTGTTTTTT. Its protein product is CASSWALGAGEKLFF.

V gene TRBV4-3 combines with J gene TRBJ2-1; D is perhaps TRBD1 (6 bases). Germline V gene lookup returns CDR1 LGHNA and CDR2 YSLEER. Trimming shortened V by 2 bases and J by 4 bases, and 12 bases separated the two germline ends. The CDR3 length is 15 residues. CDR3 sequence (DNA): TGCGCCAGCAGCCAACAGACAGGACCGTACAATGAGCAGTTCTTC. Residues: CASSQQTGPYNEQFF.

The DNA of the CDR3 is TGTGCCAGCATCTTGACAGGGGGGAACACTGAAGCTTTCTTT. Amino acids: CASILTGGNTEAFF. V is TRBV27 and J is TRBJ1-1; 9 bases fit TRBD1. This CDR3 spans 14 amino acids. Trimming removed 7 bases from V and 1 base from J; junction bases left unmatched: 4. Germline lookup yields CDR1 MNHEY and CDR2 SMNVEV (reference sequence).

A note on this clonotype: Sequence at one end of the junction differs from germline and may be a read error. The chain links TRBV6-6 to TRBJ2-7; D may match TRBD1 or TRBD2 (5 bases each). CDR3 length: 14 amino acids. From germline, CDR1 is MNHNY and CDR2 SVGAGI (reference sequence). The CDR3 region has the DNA TGTGCCAGCACTTACCGGGACGGCGTGTTCGAGCAGTACTTC. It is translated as CASTYRDGVFEQYF.

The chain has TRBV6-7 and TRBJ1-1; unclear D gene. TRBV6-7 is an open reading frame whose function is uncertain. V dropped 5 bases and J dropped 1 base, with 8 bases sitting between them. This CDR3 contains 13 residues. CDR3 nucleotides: TGTGCCAGCAGTCAACCAAAGAACACTGAAGCTTTCTTT. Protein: CASSQPKNTEAFF.

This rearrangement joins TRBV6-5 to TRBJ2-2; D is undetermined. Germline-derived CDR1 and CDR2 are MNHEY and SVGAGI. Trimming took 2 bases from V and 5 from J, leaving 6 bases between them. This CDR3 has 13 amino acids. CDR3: CASSYHGTGELFF. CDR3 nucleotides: TGTGCCAGCAGTTACCATGGGACCGGGGAGCTGTTTTTT.

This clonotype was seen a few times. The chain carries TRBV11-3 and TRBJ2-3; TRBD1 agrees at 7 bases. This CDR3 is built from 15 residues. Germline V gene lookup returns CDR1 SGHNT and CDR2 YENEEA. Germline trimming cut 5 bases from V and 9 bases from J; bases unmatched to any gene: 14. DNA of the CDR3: TGTGCCAGCAGCGTCCGGGACAGCCCGTCCCAAACGCAGTATTTT. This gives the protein CASSVRDSPSQTQYF.

The CDR3: CASSQSTGNPSYEQYF. CDR3 DNA sequence: TGCGCCAGCAGCCAATCCACAGGGAACCCCTCCTACGAGCAGTACTTC. The chain uses TRBV4-1 and TRBJ2-7; tentatively, D is TRBD1 (6 bases). From germline, CDR1 is MGHRA and CDR2 YSYEKL. The germline V and J ends were trimmed by 2 bases and 0 bases, with 14 bases remaining between them. CDR3 length: 16 residues.